The source of this T cell receptor (beta chain) is a study of T cells in Graves' hyperthyroidism and ophthalmopathy. This clonotype occurred many times. Its target is unknown. General study points: Peripheral blood also featured most of the thyroid clonotypes expanded above 0.001.

Germline V lookup: CDR1 LGHDT, CDR2 YNNKEL (reference sequence). V gave up 3 bases and J gave up 5 bases, with 19 bases separating them. The CDR3 totals 16 residues. The CDR3 regions of TCR beta were amplified from RNA transcripts. A set of HTBI primers served as the primers for a first-round RT-PCR of the TCR CDR3. TCRdb re-derived calls from the multiplex PCR reads in MiXCR, one entry per CDR3 protein. The sample holds approximately 370,000 distinct CDR3 sequences, roughly 17% seen once. Hyperthyroidism in the patients, aged 18 to 65, was newly diagnosed and under 2 months in duration. The chain recombines TRBV3-1 with TRBJ2-5; TRBD2 might be the D (7 bases). The sample was blood. The source of this sequence is a woman aged 25 to 39 with Graves' hyperthyroidism that later progressed to Graves' ophthalmopathy. The CDR3 DNA follows: TGTGCCAGCAGCCAGATGAGGGGGGGGAGAGGCGAGACCCAGTACTTC. Amino acids: CASSQMRGGRGETQYF.